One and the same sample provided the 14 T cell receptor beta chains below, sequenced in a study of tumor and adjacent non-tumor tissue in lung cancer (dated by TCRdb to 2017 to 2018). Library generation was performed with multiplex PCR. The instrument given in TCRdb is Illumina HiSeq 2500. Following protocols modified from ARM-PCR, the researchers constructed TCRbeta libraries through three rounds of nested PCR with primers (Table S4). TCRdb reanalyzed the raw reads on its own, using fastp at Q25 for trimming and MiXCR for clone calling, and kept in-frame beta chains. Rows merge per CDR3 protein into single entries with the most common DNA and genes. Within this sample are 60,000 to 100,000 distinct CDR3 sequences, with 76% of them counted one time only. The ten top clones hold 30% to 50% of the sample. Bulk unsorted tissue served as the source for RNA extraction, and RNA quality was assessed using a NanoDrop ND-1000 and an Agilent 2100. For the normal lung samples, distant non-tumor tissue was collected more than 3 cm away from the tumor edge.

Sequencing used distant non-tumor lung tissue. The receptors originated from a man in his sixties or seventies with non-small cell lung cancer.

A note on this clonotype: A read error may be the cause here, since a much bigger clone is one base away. CDR3 loop: CASSLGVEAGELFF. The CDR3 bases are TGCGCCAGCAGCTTGGGGGTAGAGGCCGGGGAGCTGTTTTTT. The V call is TRBV5-1, the J call TRBJ2-2, with unresolved D. V was cut by 0 bases and J by 6 bases, with 9 bases left in between. The germline V gene encodes CDR1 SGHRS and CDR2 YFSETQ. CDR3 length equals 14 residues.

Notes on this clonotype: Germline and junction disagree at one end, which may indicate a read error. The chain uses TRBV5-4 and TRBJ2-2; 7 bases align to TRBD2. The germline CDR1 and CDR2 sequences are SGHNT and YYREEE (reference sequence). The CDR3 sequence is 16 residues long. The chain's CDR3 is CANKREGIGNTGVLFF. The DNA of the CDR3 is TGTGCCAACAAAAGGGAGGGTATTGGGAACACCGGGGTGCTGTTTTTT.

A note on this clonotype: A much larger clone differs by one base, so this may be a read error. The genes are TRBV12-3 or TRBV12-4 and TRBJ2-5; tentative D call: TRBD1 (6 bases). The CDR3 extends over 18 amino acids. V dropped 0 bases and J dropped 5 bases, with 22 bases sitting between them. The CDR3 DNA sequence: TGTGCCAGCAGTTTAGCCCTATTGGCGTGGGGGCTGAAGGAGACCCAGTACTTC. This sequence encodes CASSLALLAWGLKETQYF.

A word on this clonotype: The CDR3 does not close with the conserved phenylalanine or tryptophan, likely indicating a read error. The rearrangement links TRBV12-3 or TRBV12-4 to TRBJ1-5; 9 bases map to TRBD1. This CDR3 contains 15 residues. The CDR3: CASSLGTGSNQPQHL. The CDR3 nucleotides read TGTGCAAGCAGTTTAGGGACAGGGAGCAATCAGCCCCAGCATTTA.

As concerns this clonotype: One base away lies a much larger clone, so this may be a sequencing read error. CDR3 sequence: CASKPGGKDTGKLFF. CDR3 nucleotide sequence: TGTGCCAGCAAACCGGGGGGAAAGGACACCGGGAAGCTGTTTTTT. V and J are TRBV28 and TRBJ2-2; 7 bases align to TRBD2. Germline values: CDR1 MDHEN, CDR2 SYDVKM. This CDR3 is built from 15 residues.

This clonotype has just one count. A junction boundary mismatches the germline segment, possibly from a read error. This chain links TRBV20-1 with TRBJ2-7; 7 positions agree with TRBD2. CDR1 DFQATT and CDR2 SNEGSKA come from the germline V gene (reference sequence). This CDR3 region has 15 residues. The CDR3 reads CSVREGPAGAYEQYF. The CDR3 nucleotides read TGCAGTGTTAGAGAAGGACCTGCGGGGGCCTACGAGCAGTACTTC.

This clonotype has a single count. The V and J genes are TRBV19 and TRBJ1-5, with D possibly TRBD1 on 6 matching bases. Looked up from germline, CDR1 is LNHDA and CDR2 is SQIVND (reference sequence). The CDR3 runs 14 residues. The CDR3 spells CSSSDTGIGQPQHF. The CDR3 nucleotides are TGTTCTAGTAGTGACACAGGGATTGGTCAACCCCAGCATTTT.

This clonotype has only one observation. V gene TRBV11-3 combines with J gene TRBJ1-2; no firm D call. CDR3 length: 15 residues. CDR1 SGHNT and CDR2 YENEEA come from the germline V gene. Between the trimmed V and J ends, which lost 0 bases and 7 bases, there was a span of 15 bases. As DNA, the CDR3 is TGTGCCAGCAGCTTAGAACACAGATGGACCTGTGGCTACACCTTC. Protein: CASSLEHRWTCGYTF.

CDR3 in DNA: TGTGCCAGCAGTTCGGATCAGGGGACTGGATCACCCCTCCACTTT. Translated, it gives CASSSDQGTGSPLHF. V gene TRBV28 combines with J gene TRBJ1-6; tentatively, D is TRBD1 (6 bases). Trimming took off 4 bases at V and 10 bases at J, with 17 bases between the two ends. CDR3 length: 15 residues. Germline CDR1 MDHEN, CDR2 SYDVKM.

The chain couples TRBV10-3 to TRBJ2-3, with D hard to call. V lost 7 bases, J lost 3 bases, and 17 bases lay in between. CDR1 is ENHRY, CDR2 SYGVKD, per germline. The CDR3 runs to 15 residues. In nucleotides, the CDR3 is TGTGCCATCAATCTCCTGGCGGATGGGACAGATACGCAGTATTTT. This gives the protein CAINLLADGTDTQYF.

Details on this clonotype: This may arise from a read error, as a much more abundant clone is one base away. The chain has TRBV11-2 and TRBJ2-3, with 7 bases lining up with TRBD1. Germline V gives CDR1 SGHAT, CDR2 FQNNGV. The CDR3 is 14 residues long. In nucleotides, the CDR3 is TGTGCCAGAAGCTCACAGGGGTTCTCATATAAGCAGTATTTT. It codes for CARSSQGFSYKQYF.

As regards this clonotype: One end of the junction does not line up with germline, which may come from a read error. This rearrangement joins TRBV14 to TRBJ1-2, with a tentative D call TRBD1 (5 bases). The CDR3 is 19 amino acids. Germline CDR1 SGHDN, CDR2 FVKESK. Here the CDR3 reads CASSRIGFKGNLANYGYTF. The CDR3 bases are TGTGCCAGCAGCCGTATTGGGTTCAAGGGGAACCTAGCTAATTATGGCTACACCTTC.

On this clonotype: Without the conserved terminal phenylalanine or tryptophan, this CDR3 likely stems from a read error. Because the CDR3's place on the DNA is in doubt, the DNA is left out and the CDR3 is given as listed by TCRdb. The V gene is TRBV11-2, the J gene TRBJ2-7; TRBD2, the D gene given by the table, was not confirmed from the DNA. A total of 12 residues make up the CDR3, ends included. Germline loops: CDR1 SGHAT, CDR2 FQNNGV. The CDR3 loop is CASSLYGPEQYY.

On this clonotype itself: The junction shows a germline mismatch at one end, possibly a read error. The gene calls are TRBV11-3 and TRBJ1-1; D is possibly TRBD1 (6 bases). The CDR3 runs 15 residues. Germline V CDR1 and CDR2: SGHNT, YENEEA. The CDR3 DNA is TGTGTCAGCAGCTTAAGCCAAGGGGGAAATACTGAAGCTTTCTTT. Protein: CVSSLSQGGNTEAFF.